The present T cell receptor beta chain was sequenced within a study of cytomegalovirus exposure and HLA in healthy donors. PCR employed 60 Vbeta and 13 Jbeta primers. Measured with immunoSEQ multiplex PCR; TCRdb has only the in-frame clones, and not every one. This table holds about 150,000 clones, roughly three quarters found once. The CDR3 extends over 13 amino acids. With 3 bases removed from V and 4 bases from J, the gap between germline ends came to 9 bases. Germline CDR1 is SGHTA and CDR2 is FQGTGA. Worth noting for this clone: No antigen is known for it.

General study results and limits: A link between a missense DCLRE1C variant and TCR beta V- and J-gene trimming emerged from a later analysis.

The TCR originated in a middle-aged woman in good health and CMV-seropositive. The chain joins TRBV7-3 to TRBJ1-1; the D is unclear. The sequenced sample consisted of PBMCs. The CDR3 nucleotides read TGTGCCAGCAGCTTTCAAATCGGCACTGAAGCTTTCTTT. It is translated as CASSFQIGTEAFF.